Included here is one T cell receptor (beta chain) sequence, with context. Antigen unknown. Use of 60 Vbeta and 13 Jbeta primers characterized the PCR. The table came from immunoSEQ multiplex PCR; TCRdb's copy has only in-frame clones and leaves some out. In the table there are about 38,000 clones, approximately 70% of which are singletons. This record belongs to a study of cytomegalovirus exposure and HLA in healthy donors. Study-wide findings and caveats: Reportedly, a later analysis found an Asian-associated ancestry cluster had fewer N-insertions than the approximately 670-donor mean. Productive rates of about 90% or about 30% were seen for most TCR beta V segments in an earlier analysis. Among the most significant clusters, several appeared linked to common viral pathogens in a later analysis.

Donors showed nominal health when sampled, although they likely had unrecorded immune exposures. The junction had 4 bases not matched to a gene; V was cut back by 5 bases and J by 5 bases. The CDR3 totals 14 residues. Germline V gives CDR1 SEHNR, CDR2 FQNEAQ (reference sequence). Sequencing was done on a sample of PBMCs. The sequence was obtained from a man under 40 in good health and CMV-seronegative. The rearrangement links TRBV7-9 to TRBJ2-3; 10 bases line up with TRBD1. Here the CDR3 reads CASSVGQGGDTQYF. The DNA of the CDR3 is TGTGCCAGCAGCGTAGGACAGGGGGGAGATACGCAGTATTTT.